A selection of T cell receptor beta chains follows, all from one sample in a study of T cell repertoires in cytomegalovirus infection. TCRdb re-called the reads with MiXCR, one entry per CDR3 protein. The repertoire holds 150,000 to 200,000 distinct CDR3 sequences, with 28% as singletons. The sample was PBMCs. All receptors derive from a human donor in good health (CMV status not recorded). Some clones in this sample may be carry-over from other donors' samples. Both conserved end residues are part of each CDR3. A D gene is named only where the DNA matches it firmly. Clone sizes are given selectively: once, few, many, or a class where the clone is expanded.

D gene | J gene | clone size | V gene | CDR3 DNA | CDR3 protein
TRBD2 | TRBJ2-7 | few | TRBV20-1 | TGCAGTGCTACGCTAGCGGGGGGCCTTAGCTCCTACGAGCAGTACTTC | CSATLAGGLSSYEQYF
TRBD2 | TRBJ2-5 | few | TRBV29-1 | TGCAGCGTTGGGACTAGCGGGGGAGAGACCCAGTACTTC | CSVGTSGGETQYF
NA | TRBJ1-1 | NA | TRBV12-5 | TGTGCTAGTGGCCCCCCAGGGGCCACTGAAGCTTTCTTT | CASGPPGATEAFF
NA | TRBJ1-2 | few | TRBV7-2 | TGTGCCAGCAGGTTAGAAGGTTTCTATGGCTACACCTTC | CASRLEGFYGYTF
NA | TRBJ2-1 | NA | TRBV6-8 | TGTGCCAGCAGTTACCCCTATGGGGATGAGCAGTTCTTC | CASSYPYGDEQFF
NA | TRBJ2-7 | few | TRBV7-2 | TGTGCCAGCAGCTTAACACTACAGGCAACCTACGAGCAGTACTTC | CASSLTLQATYEQYF
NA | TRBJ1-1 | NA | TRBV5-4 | TGTGCCAGCAGCAAGGGGGGCAGGTGGACGTTGAACACTGAAGCTTTCTTT | CASSKGGRWTLNTEAFF
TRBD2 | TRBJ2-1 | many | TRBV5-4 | TGTGCCAGCAGCATGGTCAGAGAGCGGGGGGGATACTACAATGAGCAGTTCTTC | CASSMVRERGGYYNEQFF
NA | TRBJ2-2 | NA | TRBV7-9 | TGTGCCAGCAGCTATTCCGCGGGCACCGGGGAGCTGTTTTTT | CASSYSAGTGELFF
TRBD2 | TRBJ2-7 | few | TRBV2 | TGTGCCAGCAGTATAGCGGGACTCCTTTCCTACGAGCAGTACTTC | CASSIAGLLSYEQYF
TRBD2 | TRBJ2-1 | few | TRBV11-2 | TGTGCCAGCAGCTTAGTGGCCAGCGGGGGGGCCAATGAGCAGTTCTTC | CASSLVASGGANEQFF
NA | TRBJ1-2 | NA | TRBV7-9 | TGTGCCAGCAGCTTAGACAGTTTTAACTATGGCTACACCTTC | CASSLDSFNYGYTF